The 10 T cell receptor beta chains below come from one sample, sequenced in a study of radiation and T cells in renal cell carcinoma. The time point denotes: blood 4 weeks post-SBRT, at nephrectomy. Treatment specified: 15 Gy SBRT to primary tumor, nephrectomy 4 weeks later. Method: immunoSEQ multiplex PCR; TCRdb's copy keeps in-frame clones and lacks some. This table holds about 83,000 clones, 75% to 90% found once. Sample: blood, taken from a patient whose treatment included radiotherapy and nephrectomy. These receptor sequences come from a woman aged 55-69 years with renal cell carcinoma.

V gene TRBV5-6 combines with J gene TRBJ2-1; 8 bases fit TRBD2. Looked up from germline, CDR1 is SGHDT and CDR2 is YYEEEE. The CDR3 has 15 residues. J gave up 4 bases and V 1 base, and 4 bases lay outside the gene matches. In DNA, the CDR3 is TGTGCCAGCAGCTTGTCGGCTAGCGGGTACAATGAGCAGTTCTTC. Translating gives CASSLSASGYNEQFF.

This sequence joins TRBV5-4 and TRBJ2-3, with a possible D match to TRBD1 (6 bases). Trimming removed 4 bases from V and 3 bases from J, with 15 bases in between. This CDR3 region has 15 residues. The germline V gene has CDR1 SGHNT and CDR2 YYREEE (reference sequence). The CDR3 DNA reads as TGTGCCAGCAGCCCGGATCTTAGGGGGACAGATACGCAGTATTTT. Translation: CASSPDLRGTDTQYF.

This clone was detected only once. V usage is TRBV6-1 and J usage is TRBJ1-2, with D maybe TRBD1 (6 bases). Germline V gene sequence: CDR1 MNHNS, CDR2 SASEGT. V lost 11 bases to trimming and J lost 8 bases, with 15 bases between them. The CDR3 covers 11 residues. CDR3 in amino acids: CAGLQGEGYTF. In DNA, the CDR3 is TGTGCCGGCTTACAGGGTGAGGGCTACACCTTC.

V is TRBV5-1 and J is TRBJ2-1, with 9 bases aligning to TRBD2. Germline V gene data show CDR1 as SGHRS and CDR2 as YFSETQ. This CDR3 comprises 15 residues. V gave up 4 bases and J gave up 9 bases; unmatched junction bases: 11. In DNA form, the CDR3 reads TGCGCCAGCAGCCCTGATGGGCGGGAGGGGGGTGAGCAGTTCTTC. This gives the protein CASSPDGREGGEQFF.

The V call is TRBV6-4, the J call TRBJ1-2; 7 positions agree with TRBD1. The CDR3 spans 15 residues. V lost 6 bases and J lost 0; bases outside the gene matches: 7. Germline CDR1 and CDR2: MRHNA and SNTAGT. CDR3 loop: CASRSGQLANYGYTF. CDR3 DNA: TGTGCCAGCAGGTCGGGACAGTTAGCTAACTATGGCTACACCTTC.

The chain is built from TRBV5-6 and TRBJ1-1; TRBD1 is a possible D gene (6 bases). With 3 bases removed from V and 0 bases from J, the gap between germline ends came to 24 bases. This CDR3 region has 19 residues. The V gene's germline CDR1 is SGHDT and CDR2 YYEEEE. The CDR3, as DNA: TGTGCCAGCAGCTCAGAACCGGGACAAGAAGTCCTCATGAACACTGAAGCTTTCTTT. Encoded protein: CASSSEPGQEVLMNTEAFF.

V is TRBV5-6 and J is TRBJ1-2, with D hard to call. This CDR3 is built from 10 residues. Germline lookup yields CDR1 SGHDT and CDR2 YYEEEE. V lost 2 bases to trimming and J lost 8 bases, with 4 bases between them. For the CDR3, the DNA is TGTGCCAGCAGCTTAAAAGGCTACACCTTC. This translates into CASSLKGYTF.

The chain joins TRBV18 to TRBJ2-5; D is uncertain. The CDR3 is made up of 14 amino acids. Germline V gene sequence: CDR1 KGHSH, CDR2 LQKENI. Trimming removed 4 bases at V and 2 bases at J, with 11 bases between. CDR3 sequence reads: CASSRMTEQETQYF. Written as DNA, the CDR3 is TGTGCCAGCTCACGAATGACGGAGCAAGAGACCCAGTACTTC.

The V and J genes are TRBV5-1 and TRBJ2-4, with D possibly TRBD2 on 5 matching bases. The CDR3 totals 18 residues. Per germline, CDR1 SGHRS and CDR2 YFSETQ. V was clipped by 1 base and J by 5 bases, with 22 bases between them. The CDR3 protein is CASSLSPLYQEVENIQYF. DNA of the CDR3: TGCGCCAGCAGCTTGTCCCCCCTCTACCAGGAGGTCGAAAACATTCAGTACTTC.

Ten or more counts support this clone. V and J are TRBV4-1 and TRBJ1-2, with D tentatively TRBD1 (6 bases). Germline loops: CDR1 MGHRA, CDR2 YSYEKL. The length of the CDR3 is 13 residues. The V end was cut by 6 bases, the J end by 4 bases, with 12 bases between. The CDR3 loop is CASRGGFGYGYTF. The CDR3 region has the DNA TGCGCCAGCAGAGGGGGTTTTGGCTATGGCTACACCTTC.